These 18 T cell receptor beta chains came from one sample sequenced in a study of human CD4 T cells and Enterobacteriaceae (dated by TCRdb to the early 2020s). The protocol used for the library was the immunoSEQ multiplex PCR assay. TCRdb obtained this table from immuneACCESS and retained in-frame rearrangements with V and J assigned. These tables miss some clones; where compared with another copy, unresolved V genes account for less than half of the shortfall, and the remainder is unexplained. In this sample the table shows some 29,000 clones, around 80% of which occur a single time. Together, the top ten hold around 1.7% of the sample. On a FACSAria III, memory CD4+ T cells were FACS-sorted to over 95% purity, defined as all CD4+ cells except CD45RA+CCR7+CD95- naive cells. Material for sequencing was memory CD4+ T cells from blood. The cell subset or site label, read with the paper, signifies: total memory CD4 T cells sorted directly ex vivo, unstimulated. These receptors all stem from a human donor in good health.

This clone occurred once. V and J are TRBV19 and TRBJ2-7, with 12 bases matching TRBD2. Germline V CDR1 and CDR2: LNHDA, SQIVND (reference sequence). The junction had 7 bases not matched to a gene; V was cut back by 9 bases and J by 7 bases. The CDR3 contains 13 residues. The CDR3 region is CASSSGRAGEQYF. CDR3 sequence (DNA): TGTGCCAGCTCTAGCGGGAGGGCCGGGGAGCAGTACTTC.

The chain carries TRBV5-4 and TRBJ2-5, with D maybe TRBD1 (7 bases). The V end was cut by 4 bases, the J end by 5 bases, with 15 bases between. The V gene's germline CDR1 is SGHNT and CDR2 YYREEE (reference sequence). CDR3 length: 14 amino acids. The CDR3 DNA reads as TGTGCCAGCAGCGGGCAGGGGGGACCCGAGACCCAGTACTTC. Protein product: CASSGQGGPETQYF.

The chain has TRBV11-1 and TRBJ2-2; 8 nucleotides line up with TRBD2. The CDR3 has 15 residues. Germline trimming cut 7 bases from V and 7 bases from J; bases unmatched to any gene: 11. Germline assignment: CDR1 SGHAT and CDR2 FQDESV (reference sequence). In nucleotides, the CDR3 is TGTGCCAGCAAGGTTTCGGGAGGGATTAGCGGGGAGCTGTTTTTT. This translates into CASKVSGGISGELFF. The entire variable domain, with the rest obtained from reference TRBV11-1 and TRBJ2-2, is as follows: EAEVAQSPRYKITEKSQAVAFWCDPISGHATLYWYRQILGQGPELLVQFQDESVVDDSQLPKDRFSAERLKGVDSTLKIQPAELGDSAMYLCASKVSGGISGELFFGEGSRLTVL.

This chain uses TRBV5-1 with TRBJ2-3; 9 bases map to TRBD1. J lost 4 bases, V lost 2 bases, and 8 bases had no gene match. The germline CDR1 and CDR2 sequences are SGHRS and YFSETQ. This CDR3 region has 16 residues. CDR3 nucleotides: TGCGCCAGCAGCTTTACAGGGGGCGGTAGGTCAGATACGCAGTATTTT. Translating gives CASSFTGGGRSDTQYF.

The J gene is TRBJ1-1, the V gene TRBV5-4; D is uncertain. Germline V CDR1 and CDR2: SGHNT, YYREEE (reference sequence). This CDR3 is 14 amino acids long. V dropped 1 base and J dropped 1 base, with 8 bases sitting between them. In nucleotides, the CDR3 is TGTGCCAGCAGCTTGTGGGTTGGGAACACTGAAGCTTTCTTT. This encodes CASSLWVGNTEAFF.

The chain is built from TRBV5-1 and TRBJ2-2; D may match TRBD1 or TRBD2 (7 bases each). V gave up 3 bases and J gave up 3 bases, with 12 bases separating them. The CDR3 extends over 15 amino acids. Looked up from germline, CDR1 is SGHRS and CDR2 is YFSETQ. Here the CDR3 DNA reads TGCGCCAGCAGCTCCAGGGGGGGTGACACCGGGGAGCTGTTTTTT. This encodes CASSSRGGDTGELFF.

CDR3 amino acids: CASSIGDREPYNEQFF. CDR3 DNA sequence: TGTGCCAGCAGCATCGGCGACAGGGAACCCTACAATGAGCAGTTCTTC. The chain carries TRBV5-6 and TRBJ2-1, with TRBD1 identical over 7 bases. From germline, CDR1 is SGHDT and CDR2 YYEEEE. V was clipped by 4 bases and J by 2 bases; unmatched bases: 9. This CDR3 comprises 16 residues.

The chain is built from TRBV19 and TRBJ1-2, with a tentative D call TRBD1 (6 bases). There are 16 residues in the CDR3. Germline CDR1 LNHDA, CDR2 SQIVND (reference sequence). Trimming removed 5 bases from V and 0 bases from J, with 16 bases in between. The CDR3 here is CASSPALDSTNYGYTF. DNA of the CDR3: TGTGCCAGTAGTCCCGCTTTGGACAGCACTAACTATGGCTACACCTTC. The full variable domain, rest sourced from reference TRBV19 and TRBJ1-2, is DGGITQSPKYLFRKEGQNVTLSCEQNLNHDAMYWYRQDPGQGLRLIYYSQIVNDFQKGDIAEGYSVSREKKESFPLTVTSAQKNPTAFYLCASSPALDSTNYGYTFGSGTRLTVV.

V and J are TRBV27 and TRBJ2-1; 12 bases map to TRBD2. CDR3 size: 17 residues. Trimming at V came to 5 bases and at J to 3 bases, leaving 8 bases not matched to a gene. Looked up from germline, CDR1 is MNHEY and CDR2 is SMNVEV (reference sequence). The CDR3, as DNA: TGTGCCAGCAGTGTGAACCCGGGACTAGCGGGCTACAATGAGCAGTTCTTC. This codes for CASSVNPGLAGYNEQFF.

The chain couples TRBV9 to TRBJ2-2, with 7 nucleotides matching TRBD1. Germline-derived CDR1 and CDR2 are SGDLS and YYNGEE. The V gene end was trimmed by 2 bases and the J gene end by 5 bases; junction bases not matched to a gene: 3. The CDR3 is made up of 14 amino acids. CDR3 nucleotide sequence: TGTGCCAGCAGCGTCCAGGGGGTTACCGGGGAGCTGTTTTTT. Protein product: CASSVQGVTGELFF.

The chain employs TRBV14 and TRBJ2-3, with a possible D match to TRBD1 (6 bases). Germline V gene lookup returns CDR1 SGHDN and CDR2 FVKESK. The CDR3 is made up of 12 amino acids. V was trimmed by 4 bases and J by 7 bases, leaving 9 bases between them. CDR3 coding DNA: TGTGCCAGCAGCCCGGGACACAATACGCAGTATTTT. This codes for CASSPGHNTQYF.

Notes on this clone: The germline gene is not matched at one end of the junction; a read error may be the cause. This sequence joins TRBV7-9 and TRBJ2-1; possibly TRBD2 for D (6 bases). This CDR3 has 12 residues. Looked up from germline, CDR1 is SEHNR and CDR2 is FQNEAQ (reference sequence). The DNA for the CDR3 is TGTACCAGCAGCCTCCCCGGGGGTGAGCAGTTCTTC. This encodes CTSSLPGGEQFF.

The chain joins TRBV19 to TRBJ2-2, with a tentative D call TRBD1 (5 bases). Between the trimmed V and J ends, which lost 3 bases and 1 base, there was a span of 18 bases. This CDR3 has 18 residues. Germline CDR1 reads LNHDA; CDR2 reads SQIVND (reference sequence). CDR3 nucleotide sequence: TGTGCCAGTAGTATCCTTTACCCAACGACAGTGAACACCGGGGAGCTGTTTTTT. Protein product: CASSILYPTTVNTGELFF.

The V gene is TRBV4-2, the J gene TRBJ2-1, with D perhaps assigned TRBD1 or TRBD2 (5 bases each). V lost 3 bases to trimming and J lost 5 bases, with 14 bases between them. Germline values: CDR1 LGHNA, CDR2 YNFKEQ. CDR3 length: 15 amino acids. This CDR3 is CASSQPGTQDNEQFF. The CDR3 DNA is TGTGCCAGCAGCCAGCCCGGGACGCAAGACAATGAGCAGTTCTTC.

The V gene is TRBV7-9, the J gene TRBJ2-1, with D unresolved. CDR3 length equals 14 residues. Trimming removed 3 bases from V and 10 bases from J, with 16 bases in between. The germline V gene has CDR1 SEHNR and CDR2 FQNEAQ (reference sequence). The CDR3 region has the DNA TGTGCCAGCAGCTTCGGTGGCCCTCTCAGGGAGCAGTTCTTC. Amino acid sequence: CASSFGGPLREQFF.

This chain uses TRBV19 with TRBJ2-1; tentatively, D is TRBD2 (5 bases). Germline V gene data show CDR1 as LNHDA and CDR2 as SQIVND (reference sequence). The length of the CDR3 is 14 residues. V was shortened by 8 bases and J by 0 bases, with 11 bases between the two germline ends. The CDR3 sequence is CASAGGSSYNEQFF. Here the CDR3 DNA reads TGTGCCAGTGCCGGAGGAAGCTCCTACAATGAGCAGTTCTTC.

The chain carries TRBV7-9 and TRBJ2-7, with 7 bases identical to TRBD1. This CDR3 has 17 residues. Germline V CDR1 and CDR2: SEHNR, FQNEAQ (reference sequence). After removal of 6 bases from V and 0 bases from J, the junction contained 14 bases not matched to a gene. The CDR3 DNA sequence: TGTGCCAGCAGTCCGCCCGCGACAGGGCTTAGCTCCTACGAGCAGTACTTC. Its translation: CASSPPATGLSSYEQYF.

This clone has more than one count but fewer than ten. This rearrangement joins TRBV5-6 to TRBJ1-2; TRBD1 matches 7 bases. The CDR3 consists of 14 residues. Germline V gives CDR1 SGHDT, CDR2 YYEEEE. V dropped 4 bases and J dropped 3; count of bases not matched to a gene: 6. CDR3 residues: CASSLRQGDYGYTF. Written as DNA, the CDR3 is TGTGCCAGCAGCCTGCGACAGGGCGACTATGGCTACACCTTC.